The 25 T cell receptor beta chains below come from one sample, sequenced in a study of neurological immune-mediated disorders. As for time point: longitudinal time-point 1 (baseline). MiXCR, run by TCRdb on the 5' RACE reads, gives a single entry per CDR3 protein. The sample yields 55,000 to 80,000 distinct CDR3 sequences, roughly 13% seen once. What was sequenced was PBMCs. These receptors were collected from a female donor with HTLV-1-associated myelopathy (HAM/TSP).

The table lists this clonotype with many counts. The CDR3 is CASSTVGGSSYEQYF. The CDR3 region has the DNA TGTGCCAGCAGCACCGTCGGGGGGAGCTCCTACGAGCAGTACTTC. This chain uses TRBV7-2 with TRBJ2-7; 7 bases align to TRBD2. This CDR3 comprises 15 residues. Per the germline V gene, CDR1 is SGHTA and CDR2 is FQGNSA. Losses at the gene ends were 5 bases for V and 0 bases for J; bases not matched to a gene: 7.

Many counts were recorded for this clonotype. The chain has TRBV5-1 and TRBJ2-5; 7 nucleotides agree with TRBD1. This CDR3 comprises 14 residues. The V gene end was trimmed by 3 bases and the J gene end by 4 bases; junction bases not matched to a gene: 6. Germline V gene sequence: CDR1 SGHRS, CDR2 YFSETQ. The CDR3: CASSSGTVGETQYF. The CDR3, as DNA: TGCGCCAGCAGCTCCGGGACAGTGGGAGAGACCCAGTACTTC.

This clonotype was detected ten times or more. Here the CDR3 reads CASITRQDPDTEAFF. CDR3 in DNA: TGTGCCAGCATCACCAGACAGGACCCCGACACTGAAGCTTTCTTT. V and J are TRBV5-6 and TRBJ1-1, with D possibly matching TRBD1 (6 bases). Germline V gene sequence: CDR1 SGHDT, CDR2 YYEEEE. This CDR3 has 15 residues. Trimming stripped 6 bases from V and 3 bases from J, with 18 bases between.

This clonotype was found many times. This chain connects TRBV5-1 to TRBJ2-2, with 8 bases fitting TRBD1. The CDR3 is made up of 14 amino acids. Germline trimming cut 2 bases from V and 7 bases from J; bases unmatched to any gene: 4. The germline CDR1 and CDR2 sequences are SGHRS and YFSETQ. The CDR3 protein is CASSFQGANGELFF. The CDR3, as DNA: TGCGCCAGCAGCTTTCAGGGGGCGAACGGGGAGCTGTTTTTT.

Ten or more counts support this clonotype. The rearrangement links TRBV5-1 to TRBJ2-1; D is possibly TRBD1 (7 bases). Trimming removed 4 bases from V and 5 bases from J, with 13 bases in between. The CDR3 covers 14 residues. Germline V gives CDR1 SGHRS, CDR2 YFSETQ. Here the CDR3 reads CASSAGQSNNEQFF. The DNA for the CDR3 is TGCGCCAGCAGCGCGGGACAGAGCAACAATGAGCAGTTCTTC. The full variable domain, in which reference TRBV5-1 and TRBJ2-1 provide the parts outside the CDR3, is KAGVTQTPRYLIKTRGQQVTLSCSPISGHRSVSWYQQTPGQGLQFLFEYFSETQRNKGNFPGRFSGRQFSNSRSEMNVSTLELGDSALYLCASSAGQSNNEQFFGPGTRLTVL.

The chain carries TRBV2 and TRBJ1-5; no reliable D call. Germline V gene data show CDR1 as SNHLY and CDR2 as FYNNEI. The length of the CDR3 is 15 residues. The V gene lost 3 bases and the J gene lost 4 bases, with 13 bases spanning the gap. The CDR3 region has the DNA TGTGCCAGCAGTGAGTGGGGAGGCCTAAATCAGCCCCAGCATTTT. Protein: CASSEWGGLNQPQHF.

This clonotype was detected many times. This chain links TRBV9 with TRBJ2-7, with 8 bases fitting TRBD2. Germline CDR1 reads SGDLS; CDR2 reads YYNGEE. The V gene end was trimmed by 4 bases and the J gene end by 3 bases; junction bases not matched to a gene: 9. The length of the CDR3 is 15 residues. The CDR3 DNA is TGTGCCAGCAGCACCGGAGCGGGGGCAGGCTACGAGCAGTACTTC. Translated: CASSTGAGAGYEQYF.

This clonotype occurred many times. The chain links TRBV6-5 to TRBJ2-7; TRBD2 matches 10 bases. With V trimmed by 2 bases and J by 2 bases, 6 bases remained unmatched. This CDR3 is 16 amino acids long. Germline V gene data show CDR1 as MNHEY and CDR2 as SVGAGI. The CDR3 DNA reads TGTGCCAGCAGTTACCCCACTAGCGGGGAAACCTACGAGCAGTACTTC. Translating it yields CASSYPTSGETYEQYF.

This clonotype came up many times. This chain connects TRBV12-3 or TRBV12-4 to TRBJ1-4, with TRBD1 matching over 8 bases. This CDR3 is built from 14 residues. J was trimmed by 7 bases and V by 6 bases; bases with no gene match: 7. The CDR3 sequence is CASRKTGVGEKLFF. The CDR3 bases are TGTGCCAGCAGGAAGACAGGGGTCGGTGAAAAACTGTTTTTT.

The CDR3 here is CASHSLGRYLGNEQFF. In DNA, the CDR3 is TGTGCCAGCCATTCGCTCGGGAGGTATTTAGGTAATGAGCAGTTCTTC. The genes are TRBV28 and TRBJ2-1; 7 bases line up with TRBD2. This CDR3 contains 16 residues. The J segment lost 7 bases and the V segment lost 8 bases, leaving 17 bases of the junction unmatched. The germline CDR1 and CDR2 sequences are MDHEN and SYDVKM.

This clonotype was found many times. The chain uses TRBV27 and TRBJ1-1; D gene uncertain. V lost 3 bases, J lost 4 bases, and 9 bases lay in between. Germline CDR1 and CDR2: MNHEY and SMNVEV (reference sequence). The CDR3 loop spans 13 amino acids. The DNA of the CDR3 is TGTGCCAGCAGTTTTGATTGGGGCACTGAAGCTTTCTTT. It yields the protein CASSFDWGTEAFF.

This clonotype was observed at least ten times. This rearrangement joins TRBV9 to TRBJ2-3, with D perhaps assigned TRBD1 or TRBD2 (6 bases each). Per germline, CDR1 SGDLS and CDR2 YYNGEE. The CDR3 sequence is 16 residues long. Trimming removed 0 bases at V and 6 bases at J, with 17 bases between. The CDR3 DNA reads TGTGCCAGCAGCGTAGAGGGGGGCCCTTCGGGCGATACGCAGTATTTT. It specifies CASSVEGGPSGDTQYF. The variable domain in full, with the rest retrieved from reference TRBV9 and TRBJ2-3, is DSGVTQTPKHLITATGQRVTLRCSPRSGDLSVYWYQQSLDQGLQFLIQYYNGEERAKGNILERFSAQQFPDLHSELNLSSLELGDSALYFCASSVEGGPSGDTQYFGPGTRLTVL.

This clonotype was seen many times. This chain links TRBV20-1 with TRBJ2-7, with D possibly being TRBD2 (5 bases). The CDR3 has 14 amino acids. V was trimmed by 6 bases and J by 4 bases, leaving 19 bases between them. CDR1 DFQATT and CDR2 SNEGSKA come from the germline V gene (reference sequence). The CDR3 loop reads CSAKHPGLEYEQYF. The CDR3 DNA reads TGCAGTGCAAAGCACCCCGGACTGGAGTACGAGCAGTACTTC.

In this sample, this clonotype turned up a few times. The J gene is TRBJ1-1, the V gene TRBV11-2, with 7 bases fitting TRBD1. V shed 4 bases and J 0 bases; nucleotides not matched to a gene: 11. Germline V gene sequence: CDR1 SGHAT, CDR2 FQNNGV. The CDR3 totals 17 residues. The CDR3 sequence: CASSSNYWTGVNTEAFF. The CDR3 region has the DNA TGTGCCAGCAGCTCCAACTACTGGACAGGAGTGAACACTGAAGCTTTCTTT.

This clonotype was counted many times. This chain joins TRBV7-9 and TRBJ2-6; D remains ambiguous. The ends were cut back, 5 bases at V and 4 bases at J, with 9 bases in the middle. There are 14 residues in the CDR3. Per the germline V gene, CDR1 is SEHNR and CDR2 is FQNEAQ (reference sequence). CDR3 amino acids: CASSLTRGANVLTF. The CDR3 DNA reads TGTGCCAGCAGCCTTACCCGGGGGGCCAACGTCCTGACTTTC.

This clonotype was detected many times. CDR3 sequence reads: CASSFGQGSNQPQHF. The CDR3 DNA sequence: TGTGCCAGCAGTTTCGGGCAGGGAAGCAATCAGCCCCAGCATTTT. The chain is built from TRBV12-3 or TRBV12-4 and TRBJ1-5; a possible D gene is TRBD1 (5 bases). This CDR3 contains 15 residues. V lost 3 bases to trimming and J lost 1 base, with 10 bases between them.

This clonotype was observed a few times. DNA of the CDR3: TGTGCCAGCAGTGAGTTTTATAATTCACCCCTCCACTTT. Residues: CASSEFYNSPLHF. The rearrangement uses TRBV2 and TRBJ1-6; no clear D gene. Germline values: CDR1 SNHLY, CDR2 FYNNEI. This CDR3 has 13 amino acids. Trimming stripped 3 bases from V and 4 bases from J, with 4 bases between.

As for this clonotype: An end of the junction does not agree with germline; a read error may underlie this. The CDR3 nucleotides read TGTGCAAGCAGCGCCGGTCCCTACGAGCAGTACTTC. As protein: CASSAGPYEQYF. This chain links TRBV7-9 with TRBJ2-7; no definite D call. Germline values: CDR1 SEHNR, CDR2 FQNEAQ (reference sequence). The CDR3 sequence is 12 residues long.

In this sample, this clonotype turned up many times. The V and J genes are TRBV15 and TRBJ2-1, with D tentatively TRBD1 (7 bases). Germline V gene sequence: CDR1 LNHNV, CDR2 YYDKDF (reference sequence). The CDR3 contains 18 residues. The V end was cut by 0 bases, the J end by 2 bases, with 17 bases between. The CDR3 DNA sequence: TGTGCCACCAGCAGAGATGGGGGGCAGGGGGGCCCCTACAATGAGCAGTTCTTC. It encodes CATSRDGGQGGPYNEQFF.

This clonotype occurred many times. This chain uses TRBV5-1 with TRBJ1-1, with unresolved D. CDR3 size: 14 residues. CDR1 and CDR2 from the germline V gene are SGHRS and YFSETQ. Trimming took 0 bases from V and 4 from J, leaving 10 bases between them. Here the CDR3 DNA reads TGCGCCAGCAGCTTGGCGGAGCTCGCCACTGAAGCTTTCTTT. Translated: CASSLAELATEAFF.

This clonotype rates as medium-sized (0.01 to 0.1%). The CDR3 DNA sequence: TGCAGTGCTAGAGTTGGAGGACCCTACGAGCAGTACTTC. Its translation: CSARVGGPYEQYF. This chain joins TRBV20-1 and TRBJ2-7; perhaps TRBD2 as D (5 bases). This CDR3 comprises 13 residues. Between the trimmed V and J ends, which lost 1 base and 2 bases, there was a span of 9 bases. Germline CDR1 DFQATT, CDR2 SNEGSKA (reference sequence).

In its sample, this clonotype was seen many times. The genes are TRBV19 and TRBJ1-2, with no clear D. Trimming removed 3 bases from V and 4 bases from J, with 18 bases in between. Per germline, CDR1 LNHDA and CDR2 SQIVND (reference sequence). This CDR3 spans 16 amino acids. The CDR3 reads CASSIEPRVDLYGYTF. The CDR3 DNA sequence: TGTGCCAGTAGTATCGAGCCGCGGGTCGACCTCTATGGCTACACCTTC.

Many counts were recorded for this clonotype. The chain carries TRBV28 and TRBJ2-7, with 8 bases fitting TRBD1. Germline V gene data show CDR1 as MDHEN and CDR2 as SYDVKM. There are 15 residues in the CDR3. V shed 6 bases, J shed 3 bases, and the junction held 10 bases outside the gene matches. The CDR3 DNA sequence: TGTGCCAGCAGGGGGTCCGGGACAGGCGACTACGAGCAGTACTTC. Translating gives CASRGSGTGDYEQYF.

This clonotype occurred many times. This chain uses TRBV5-1 with TRBJ2-7; D could derive from TRBD1 or TRBD2 (6 bases each). The V gene's germline CDR1 is SGHRS and CDR2 YFSETQ. The V end was cut by 4 bases, the J end by 4 bases, with 15 bases between. This CDR3 is 14 amino acids long. The CDR3 here is CASSPHGGVYEQYF. The DNA of the CDR3 is TGCGCCAGCAGCCCACACGGGGGCGTTTACGAGCAGTACTTC.

This clonotype has ten or more counts. One junction end disagrees with the germline gene, perhaps due to a read error. The chain couples TRBV15 to TRBJ2-7; 12 nucleotides match TRBD2. The length of the CDR3 is 15 residues. In germline, CDR1 is LNHNV, CDR2 YYDKDF (reference sequence). CDR3: CATSRRSSGGAEQYF. In nucleotides, the CDR3 is TGTGCTACCAGCAGGAGGTCTAGCGGGGGGGCCGAGCAGTACTTC.